These 27 T cell receptor beta chains share one sample of origin, sequenced in a study of tumor-infiltrating lymphocytes in primary liver carcinoma. Total RNA amounting to 500 ng was the source from which TCR beta cDNA was made with a constant-region primer. Generation of the TCR beta libraries relied on three nested multiplex PCR rounds using slightly modified ARM-PCR. Both of the initial two PCR rounds ran for nine to ten cycles and employed TRBV1-TRBV30 forward primers alongside a C-beta reverse primer. A single record per CDR3 protein comes from TCRdb applying MiXCR to the multiplex PCR reads. The table has approximately 110,000 distinct CDR3 sequences, roughly 69% seen once; the top ten hold around 8.5%. Extraction of RNA together with DNA used 20-30 mg of unsorted bulk tissue. Sequenced sample: liver tumor tissue from sampling region 1. Subset given: tumor region T1, superior pole. These receptors originate from an older woman with primary liver carcinoma and hepatitis B virus infection.

Notes on this clonotype: Without the conserved terminal phenylalanine or tryptophan, this CDR3 likely stems from a read error. The chain joins TRBV6-5 to TRBJ2-7, with 10 bases matching TRBD2. The CDR3 sequence is 14 residues long. Germline V CDR1 and CDR2: MNHEY, SVGAGI. The CDR3 sequence is CAISKAGGPYEQYL. CDR3 DNA: TGTGCCATCAGTAAAGCGGGAGGGCCATACGAGCAGTACCTC.

This clonotype was found a few times. The V gene is TRBV2, the J gene TRBJ2-1; 13 nucleotides match TRBD2. The CDR3 covers 15 residues. Germline V gene sequence: CDR1 SNHLY, CDR2 FYNNEI. Trimming took 6 bases from V and 8 from J; bases not matched to a gene: 7. DNA of the CDR3: TGTGCCAGCAGCGAAAGGACTAGCGGGAGCGATGAGCAGTTCTTC. This codes for CASSERTSGSDEQFF.

Written as DNA, the CDR3 is TGTGCCAGCAGCTCGTCGGTAGGGGGCTACAATGAACACTTCTTC. Translated: CASSSSVGGYNEHFF. The chain recombines TRBV11-2 with TRBJ2-1; TRBD1 aligns across 7 bases. CDR1 and CDR2 from the germline V gene are SGHAT and FQNNGV. CDR3 length: 15 residues. The trim removed 4 bases at V and 16 bases at J, leaving 19 bases unmatched.

A remark on this clonotype: This may come from a read error, since a much larger clone is one base off. The gene calls are TRBV5-1 and TRBJ2-1; the match to TRBD1 covers 7 bases. CDR3 length: 13 residues. Trimming at V came to 7 bases and at J to 4 bases, leaving 5 bases not matched to a gene. Germline assignment: CDR1 SGHRS and CDR2 YFSETQ. The CDR3 loop is CASGSTGYNEQFF. CDR3 DNA: TGCGCCAGCGGCTCGACAGGGTACAATGAGCAGTTCTTC.

In the case of this clonotype: Relative to the germline gene, one junction end is altered; a read error may explain this. The CDR3 reads CARSLEPGYNQPQHF. In nucleotides, the CDR3 is TGTGCCAGAAGCTTAGAGCCCGGTTACAATCAGCCCCAGCATTTT. V usage is TRBV11-2 and J usage is TRBJ1-5; no firm D call. CDR1 is SGHAT, CDR2 FQNNGV, per germline. This CDR3 spans 15 amino acids.

Concerning this clonotype: One end of the junction is discordant with germline, which a read error may explain. V is TRBV11-2 and J is TRBJ2-7; 10 bases are a match to TRBD2. From germline, CDR1 is SGHAT and CDR2 FQNNGV. This CDR3 spans 15 amino acids. CDR3 amino acids: CDSSLGGLAEYEQYF. The DNA of the CDR3 is TGTGACAGCAGCTTAGGCGGACTAGCGGAGTACGAGCAGTACTTC.

This chain links TRBV6-2 or TRBV6-3 with TRBJ2-6; 8 bases fit TRBD1. CDR1 is MNHEY, CDR2 SVGEGT, per germline. The CDR3 runs 14 residues. In DNA form, the CDR3 reads TGTGTTAGCAGTGGACAGGGTGGAGCCAACGTCCTGACTTTC. Protein sequence: CVSSGQGGANVLTF.

On this clonotype: This sequence may be a read error, since a much larger clone differs from it by one base. DNA for the CDR3: TGTACCAGCACCCACCCAGCGGGAGGGTACGAGCAGTACTTC. Translating gives CTSTHPAGGYEQYF. The rearrangement joins TRBV6-5 to TRBJ2-7; 10 bases fit TRBD2. CDR1 is MNHEY and CDR2 is SVGAGI in the germline V gene. The CDR3 runs 14 residues.

The V and J genes are TRBV5-1 and TRBJ2-6, with a possible D match to TRBD1 (6 bases). Trimming took 1 base from V and 1 from J, leaving 9 bases between them. This CDR3 comprises 16 residues. Germline CDR1 reads SGHRS; CDR2 reads YFSETQ. The CDR3 coding sequence is TGCGCCAGCAGCTTGCCAGGACAGTCTGGGGCCAACGTCCTGACTTTC. As protein: CASSLPGQSGANVLTF.

Concerning this clonotype: This sequence may be a read error, since a much larger clone differs from it by one base. The chain recombines TRBV5-4 with TRBJ2-5; D uncertain. The CDR3 covers 12 residues. CDR1 is SGHNT, CDR2 YYREEE, per germline (reference sequence). CDR3: CASSLMQETKYF. The CDR3 coding sequence is TGTGCCAGCAGCTTGATGCAAGAGACCAAGTACTTC.

The gene calls are TRBV11-2 and TRBJ2-3; a possible D gene is TRBD2 (6 bases). CDR1 is SGHAT, CDR2 FQNNGV, per germline. The CDR3 runs 19 residues. V dropped 9 bases and J dropped 5 bases, with 33 bases sitting between them. CDR3 amino acids: CASSPERWGYSGRIDTQYF. CDR3 nucleotides: TGTGCCAGTAGCCCCGAGAGGTGGGGATATAGCGGCCGCATAGATACGCAGTATTTT.

On this clonotype itself: This clone may be a read error of a much larger clone one base away. V is TRBV6-5 and J is TRBJ2-7; D is perhaps TRBD1 or TRBD2 (5 bases each). This CDR3 has 15 amino acids. The V gene's germline CDR1 is MNHEY and CDR2 SVGAGI. This CDR3 is CVSSYSSGAPYEQYF. The CDR3 bases are TGTGTCAGCAGTTACTCCTCCGGGGCCCCCTACGAGCAGTACTTC.

This clonotype was seen repeatedly, ten times or more. The V gene is TRBV6-1, the J gene TRBJ2-7; 7 bases fit TRBD1. J lost 5 bases, V lost 1 base, and 8 bases had no gene match. Germline V gene data show CDR1 as MNHNS and CDR2 as SASEGT. This CDR3 spans 15 amino acids. CDR3 sequence reads: CASSEEEAGGNEQYF. The CDR3 coding sequence is TGTGCCAGCAGTGAAGAGGAAGCAGGGGGAAACGAGCAGTACTTC.

Notes on this clonotype: A much larger clone is a single base away; this may be a read error. V is TRBV21-1 and J is TRBJ2-5; the table calls TRBD1, which could not be checked here. TRBV21-1 is annotated as a pseudogene. CDR3 length: 15 residues. This CDR3 is CASSKVGTEPETQYF. The DNA for the CDR3 is TGTGCCAGCAGCAAAGTGGGGACGGAACCAGAGACCCAGTACTTC.

V gene TRBV11-2 combines with J gene TRBJ2-7; 7 bases map to TRBD1. The CDR3 extends over 14 amino acids. Per the germline V gene, CDR1 is SGHAT and CDR2 is FQNNGV. For the CDR3, the DNA is TGTGCTGGTGCCCCACAGGGGAACCTTTGCGAGCAGTACTTC. This encodes CAGAPQGNLCEQYF.

This clonotype has just one count. The final CDR3 position lacks the conserved phenylalanine or tryptophan, pointing to a likely read error. No DNA is shown, since the ends of the CDR3 on it are uncertain; the CDR3 is the one TCRdb lists. J is TRBJ2-2 and V is TRBV11-3; the tabulated D call, TRBD2, remains unverified against the DNA. Per germline, CDR1 SGHNT and CDR2 YENEEA. The CDR3 comprises 14 residues, both ends counted. CDR3 in amino acids: CASRGARATGELSL.

This clonotype showed up many times. V and J are TRBV12-3 or TRBV12-4 and TRBJ2-7; D is undetermined. V was shortened by 2 bases and J by 0 bases, with 8 bases between the two germline ends. The CDR3 length is 14 residues. The CDR3 DNA reads TGTGCCAGCAGTTTAACATCGGACTCCTACGAGCAGTACTTC. Its protein is CASSLTSDSYEQYF.

Of note for this clonotype: This likely comes from a read error, as the CDR3 has no conserved phenylalanine or tryptophan at its end. This chain uses TRBV5-1 with TRBJ2-3; TRBD2 aligns across 9 bases. The CDR3 has 14 amino acids. CDR1 SGHRS and CDR2 YFSETQ come from the germline V gene. The V gene end was trimmed by 8 bases and the J gene end by 6 bases; junction bases not matched to a gene: 10. CDR3 residues: CASSHSGRSDTQYS. For the CDR3, the DNA is TGCGCCAGTAGTCACAGCGGGAGGTCCGATACGCAGTATTCT.

To note about this clonotype: Lacking the conserved final phenylalanine or tryptophan, this CDR3 likely reflects a read error. The chain carries TRBV11-2 and TRBJ1-5, with D possibly TRBD1 on 5 matching bases. Trimming stripped 0 bases from V and 7 bases from J, with 10 bases between. The germline V gene has CDR1 SGHAT and CDR2 FQNNGV. CDR3 length: 14 residues. The CDR3 DNA follows: TGTGCCAGCAGCTTAGACAGTGGGGCCCAGCCCCAGCATCTT. It yields the protein CASSLDSGAQPQHL.

Comment on this clonotype: At one boundary the junction diverges from the germline segment, which might be a read error. The rearrangement links TRBV12-3 or TRBV12-4 to TRBJ2-7; no firm D call. The CDR3 has 13 amino acids. CDR3 region: CANSFGSYYEQYF. Written as DNA, the CDR3 is TGTGCCAACAGTTTCGGGTCCTACTACGAGCAGTATTTC.

In regard to this clonotype: Germline and junction disagree at one end, which may indicate a read error. The chain has TRBV15 and TRBJ1-3; D not resolved. The CDR3 is 16 residues long. Germline V gene lookup returns CDR1 LNHNV and CDR2 YYDKDF (reference sequence). The CDR3 nucleotides are TGTGCCAACAGCAGAGGAGTAGGGAACTCTGGAAACACCATATATTTT. Translation: CANSRGVGNSGNTIYF.

Notes on this clonotype: A read error is possible here, since a much larger clone lies one base away. The chain employs TRBV10-3 and TRBJ2-2, with TRBD1 matching 10 bases. The CDR3 contains 15 residues. Germline V lookup: CDR1 ENHRY, CDR2 SYGVKD. The CDR3 nucleotides are TGTGCCATCAGGACAGGGGGCATGAACACCTGGGAGCTGTTTTTT. Encoded protein: CAIRTGGMNTWELFF.

V gene TRBV5-1 combines with J gene TRBJ2-1; 11 bases align to TRBD1. Losses at the gene ends were 4 bases for V and 8 bases for J; bases not matched to a gene: 8. The CDR3 runs 15 residues. In germline, CDR1 is SGHRS, CDR2 YFSETQ. The DNA of the CDR3 is TGCGCCAGCAGCGGTGGGACAGGGGGAGGCGATGAGCAGTTCTTC. Amino acid sequence: CASSGGTGGGDEQFF.

This clonotype was seen more than once but under ten times. A much larger clonotype is one base distant, so this may be a read error. Here the CDR3 reads CVSRGGASYNEQFF. The CDR3 nucleotides are TGTGTCAGTCGAGGGGGGGCGTCCTACAATGAGCAGTTCTTC. V gene TRBV6-5 combines with J gene TRBJ2-1; a weak D match, TRBD2 (7 bases). The CDR3 runs to 14 residues. CDR1 is MNHEY and CDR2 is SVGAGI in the germline V gene.

Details on this clonotype: Its ends do not fully match the called genes, so a read error is possible. The CDR3 spells CASAGGTSTYTQYF. CDR3 coding DNA: TGTGCCAGCGCAGGAGGAACTAGCACATATACGCAGTATTTT. The chain recombines TRBV28 with TRBJ2-3; weak D call: TRBD2 (6 bases). The germline V gene encodes CDR1 MDHEN and CDR2 SYDVKM. There are 14 residues in the CDR3.

In its sample, this clonotype was seen many times. J is TRBJ2-1 and V is TRBV5-5; no clear D. CDR1 SGHKS and CDR2 YYEKEE come from the germline V gene (reference sequence). V dropped 0 bases and J dropped 9 bases, with 16 bases sitting between them. The CDR3 is 15 residues long. Here the CDR3 reads CASSLVGGSLGEQFF. DNA for the CDR3: TGTGCCAGCAGCTTGGTAGGTGGCAGCTTAGGTGAGCAGTTCTTC. Using reference TRBV5-5 and TRBJ2-1 for the parts outside the CDR3, the full variable domain is DAGVTQSPTHLIKTRGQQVTLRCSPISGHKSVSWYQQVLGQGPQFIFQYYEKEERGRGNFPDRFSARQFPNYSSELNVNALLLGDSALYLCASSLVGGSLGEQFFGPGTRLTVL.

On this clonotype itself: Given the absence of the conserved phenylalanine or tryptophan at the CDR3 end, a read error is likely. This sequence joins TRBV12-3 or TRBV12-4 and TRBJ2-7; no firm D call. The CDR3 extends over 14 amino acids. This chain's CDR3 is CVSTSDAGSYEQYS. In DNA form, the CDR3 reads TGTGTCAGTACCAGCGACGCCGGCTCCTACGAGCAGTACTCC.